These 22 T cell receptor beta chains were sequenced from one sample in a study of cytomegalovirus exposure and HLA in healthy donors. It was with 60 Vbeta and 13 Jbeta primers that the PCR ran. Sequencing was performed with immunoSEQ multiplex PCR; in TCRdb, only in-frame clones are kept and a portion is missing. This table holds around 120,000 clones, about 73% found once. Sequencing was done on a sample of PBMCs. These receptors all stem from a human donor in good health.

The CDR3 region is CASSTGVHYGYTF. DNA for the CDR3: TGTGCCAGCAGTACCGGGGTACACTATGGCTACACCTTC. The chain recombines TRBV28 with TRBJ1-2; D is uncertain. This CDR3 spans 13 amino acids. V gave up 5 bases and J gave up 3 bases, with 10 bases separating them. Germline V gene lookup returns CDR1 MDHEN and CDR2 SYDVKM.

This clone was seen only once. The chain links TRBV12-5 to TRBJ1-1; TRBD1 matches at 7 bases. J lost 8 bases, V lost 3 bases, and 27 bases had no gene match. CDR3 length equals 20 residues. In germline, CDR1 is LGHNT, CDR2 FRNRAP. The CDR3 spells CASGFALKDQGTATLTEAFF. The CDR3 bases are TGTGCTAGTGGTTTCGCCCTAAAAGATCAAGGGACAGCGACGCTGACAGAAGCTTTCTTT.

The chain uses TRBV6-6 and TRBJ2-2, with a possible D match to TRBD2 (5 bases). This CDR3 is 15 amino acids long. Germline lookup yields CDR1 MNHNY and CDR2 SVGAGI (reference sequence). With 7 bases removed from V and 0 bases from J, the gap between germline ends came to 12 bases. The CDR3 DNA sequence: TGTGCCAGCATATGGAGCGGCTCGAACACCGGGGAGCTGTTTTTT. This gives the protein CASIWSGSNTGELFF.

The CDR3 loop is CASSVDGRTTDTQYF. The CDR3 DNA reads TGTGCCAGCAGCGTAGACGGGAGGACCACAGATACGCAGTATTTT. This rearrangement joins TRBV9 to TRBJ2-3, with 7 nucleotides matching TRBD2. The CDR3 consists of 15 residues. J lost 2 bases, V lost 0 bases, and 3 bases had no gene match. Germline lookup yields CDR1 SGDLS and CDR2 YYNGEE.

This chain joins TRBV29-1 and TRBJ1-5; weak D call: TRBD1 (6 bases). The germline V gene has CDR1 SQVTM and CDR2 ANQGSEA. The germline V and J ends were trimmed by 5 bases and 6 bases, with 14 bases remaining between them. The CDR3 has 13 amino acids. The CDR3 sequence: CSVHTGSGQPQHF. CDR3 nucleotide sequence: TGCAGCGTTCATACAGGGTCGGGTCAGCCCCAGCATTTT.

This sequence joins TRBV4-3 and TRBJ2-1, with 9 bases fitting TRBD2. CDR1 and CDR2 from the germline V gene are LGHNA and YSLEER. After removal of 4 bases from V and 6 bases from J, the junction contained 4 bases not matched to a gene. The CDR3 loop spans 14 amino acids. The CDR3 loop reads CASSRRGGSNEQFF. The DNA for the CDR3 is TGCGCCAGCAGCCGGCGGGGGGGAAGCAATGAGCAGTTCTTC.

This chain's CDR3 is CASTRARGQETQYF. CDR3 coding DNA: TGTGCCAGCACCCGAGCACGAGGTCAAGAGACCCAGTACTTC. The chain recombines TRBV7-8 with TRBJ2-5; D not certain. The CDR3 totals 14 residues. Trimming stripped 7 bases from V and 2 bases from J, with 14 bases between. The germline V gene encodes CDR1 SGHVS and CDR2 FQNEAQ.

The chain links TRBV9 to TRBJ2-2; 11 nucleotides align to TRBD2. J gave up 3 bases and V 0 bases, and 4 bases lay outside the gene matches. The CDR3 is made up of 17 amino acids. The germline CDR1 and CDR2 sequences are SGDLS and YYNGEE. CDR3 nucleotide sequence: TGTGCCAGCAGCGTAGGGACTAGCGGGTTTTACACCGGGGAGCTGTTTTTT. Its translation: CASSVGTSGFYTGELFF. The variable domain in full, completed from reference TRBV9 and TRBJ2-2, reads DSGVTQTPKHLITATGQRVTLRCSPRSGDLSVYWYQQSLDQGLQFLIQYYNGEERAKGNILERFSAQQFPDLHSELNLSSLELGDSALYFCASSVGTSGFYTGELFFGEGSRLTVL.

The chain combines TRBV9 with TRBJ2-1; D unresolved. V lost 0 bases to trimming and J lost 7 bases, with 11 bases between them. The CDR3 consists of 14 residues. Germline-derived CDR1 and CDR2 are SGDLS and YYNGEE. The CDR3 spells CASSVGPPRNEQFF. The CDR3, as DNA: TGTGCCAGCAGCGTAGGGCCCCCCAGGAATGAGCAGTTCTTC.

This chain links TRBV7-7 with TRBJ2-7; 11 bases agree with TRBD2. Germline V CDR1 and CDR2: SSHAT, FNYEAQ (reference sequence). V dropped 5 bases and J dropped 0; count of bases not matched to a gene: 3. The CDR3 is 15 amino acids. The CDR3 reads CASSPTSGSSYEQYF. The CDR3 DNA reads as TGTGCCAGCAGCCCAACTAGCGGGAGCTCCTACGAGCAGTACTTC.

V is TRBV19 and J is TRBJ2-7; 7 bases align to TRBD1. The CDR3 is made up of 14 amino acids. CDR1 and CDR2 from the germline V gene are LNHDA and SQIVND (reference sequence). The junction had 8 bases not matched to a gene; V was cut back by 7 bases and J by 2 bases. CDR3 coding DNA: TGTGCCAGTAAGGTATCGACAGGGACCTACGAGCAGTACTTC. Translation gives CASKVSTGTYEQYF.

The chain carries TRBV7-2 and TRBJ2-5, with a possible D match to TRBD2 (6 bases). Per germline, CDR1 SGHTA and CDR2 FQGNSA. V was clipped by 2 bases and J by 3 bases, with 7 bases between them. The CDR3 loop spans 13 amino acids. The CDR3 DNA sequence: TGTGCCAGCAGCTTAACGGGGGAAGAGACCCAGTACTTC. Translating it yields CASSLTGEETQYF.

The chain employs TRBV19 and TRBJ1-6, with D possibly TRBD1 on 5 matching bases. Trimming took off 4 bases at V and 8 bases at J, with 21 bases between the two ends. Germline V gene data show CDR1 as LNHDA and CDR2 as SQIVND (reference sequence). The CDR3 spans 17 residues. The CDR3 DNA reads TGTGCCAGTAGTAATCCACTTGGGCAGGGTGTGGATTCACCCCTCCACTTT. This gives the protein CASSNPLGQGVDSPLHF.

For the CDR3, the DNA is TGTGCCAGTACAAACAGGGGGCGCACAGATACGCAGTATTTT. Its protein product is CASTNRGRTDTQYF. This chain connects TRBV19 to TRBJ2-3; TRBD1 matches 9 bases. Looked up from germline, CDR1 is LNHDA and CDR2 is SQIVND (reference sequence). This CDR3 contains 14 residues. V was clipped by 7 bases and J by 1 base; unmatched bases: 3.

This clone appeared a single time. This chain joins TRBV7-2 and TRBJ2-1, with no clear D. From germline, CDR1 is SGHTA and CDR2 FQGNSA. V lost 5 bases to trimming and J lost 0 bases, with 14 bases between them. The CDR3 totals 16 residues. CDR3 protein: CASSPYSRPSYNEQFF. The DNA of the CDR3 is TGTGCCAGCAGCCCCTATTCCAGGCCCTCCTACAATGAGCAGTTCTTC.

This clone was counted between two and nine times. The CDR3 sequence is CASSQRLAGGPGVDTQYF. The DNA of the CDR3 is TGTGCCAGCAGCCAACGACTAGCGGGGGGGCCGGGGGTGGATACGCAGTATTTT. This rearrangement joins TRBV21-1 to TRBJ2-3; the DNA was not used to check the table's D call, TRBD2. TRBV21-1 is marked as a pseudogene. The CDR3 runs to 18 residues.

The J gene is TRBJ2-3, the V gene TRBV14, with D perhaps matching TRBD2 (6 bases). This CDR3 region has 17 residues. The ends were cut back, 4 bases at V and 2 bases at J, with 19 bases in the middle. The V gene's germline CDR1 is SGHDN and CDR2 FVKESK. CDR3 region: CASSPLNKAGPTDTQYF. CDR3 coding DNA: TGTGCCAGCAGCCCCCTTAATAAGGCGGGACCCACAGATACGCAGTATTTT.

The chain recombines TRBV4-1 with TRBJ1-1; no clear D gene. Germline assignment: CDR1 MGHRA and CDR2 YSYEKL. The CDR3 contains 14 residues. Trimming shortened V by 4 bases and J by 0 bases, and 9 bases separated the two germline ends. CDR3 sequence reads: CASSPEGLNTEAFF. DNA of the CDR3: TGCGCCAGCAGCCCTGAGGGCCTGAACACTGAAGCTTTCTTT.

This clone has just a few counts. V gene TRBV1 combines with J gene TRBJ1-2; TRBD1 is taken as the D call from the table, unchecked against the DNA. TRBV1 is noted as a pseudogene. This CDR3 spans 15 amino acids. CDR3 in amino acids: CTSSPQTRDKPVYTF. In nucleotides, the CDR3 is TGCACCAGCAGCCCACAAACCCGGGACAAGCCGGTTTACACCTTC.

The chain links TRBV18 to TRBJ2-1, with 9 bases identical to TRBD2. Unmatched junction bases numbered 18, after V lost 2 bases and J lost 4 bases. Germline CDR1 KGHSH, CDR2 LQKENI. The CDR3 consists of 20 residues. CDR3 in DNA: TGTGCCAGCTCACCAATGAGCGGGAGGCCAACAAAGAACTCATACAATGAGCAGTTCTTC. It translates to CASSPMSGRPTKNSYNEQFF.

Here the CDR3 DNA reads TGTGCCAGCAGTTTACCAGGGGGCATAAACGAGCAGTACTTC. It specifies CASSLPGGINEQYF. V and J are TRBV28 and TRBJ2-7; 8 bases fit TRBD1. Germline CDR1 reads MDHEN; CDR2 reads SYDVKM. The CDR3 runs to 14 residues. V lost 2 bases to trimming and J lost 5 bases; unmatched junction nucleotides: 5.

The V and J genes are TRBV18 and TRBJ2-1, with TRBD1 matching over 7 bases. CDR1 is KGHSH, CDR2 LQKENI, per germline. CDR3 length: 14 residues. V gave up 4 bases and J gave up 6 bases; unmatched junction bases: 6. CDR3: CASSQGQEINEQFF. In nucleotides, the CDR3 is TGTGCCAGCTCACAAGGACAGGAAATCAATGAGCAGTTCTTC.